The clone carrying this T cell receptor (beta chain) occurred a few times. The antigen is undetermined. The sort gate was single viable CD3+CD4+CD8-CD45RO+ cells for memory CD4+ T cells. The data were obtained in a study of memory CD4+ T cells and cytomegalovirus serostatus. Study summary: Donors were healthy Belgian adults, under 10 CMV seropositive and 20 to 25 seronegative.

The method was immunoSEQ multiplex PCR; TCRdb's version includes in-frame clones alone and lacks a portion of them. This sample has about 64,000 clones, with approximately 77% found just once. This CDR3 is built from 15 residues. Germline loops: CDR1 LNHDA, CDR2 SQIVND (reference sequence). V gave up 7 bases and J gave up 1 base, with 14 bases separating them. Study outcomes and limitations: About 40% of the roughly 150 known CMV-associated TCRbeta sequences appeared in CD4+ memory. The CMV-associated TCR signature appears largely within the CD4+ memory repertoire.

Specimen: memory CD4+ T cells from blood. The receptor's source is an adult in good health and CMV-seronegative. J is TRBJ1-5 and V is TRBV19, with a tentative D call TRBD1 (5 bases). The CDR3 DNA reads TGTGCCAGTACCGGGGGAAGGTTAAGCAATCAGCCCCAGCATTTT. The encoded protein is CASTGGRLSNQPQHF.